A selection of T cell receptor beta chains follows, all from one sample in a study of a mutant IDH1 vaccine in newly diagnosed glioma. The data were produced by immunoSEQ multiplex PCR, yet TCRdb's version contains in-frame clones alone and is incomplete. This sample has around 60,000 clones, with roughly four fifths found just once. Antigens of these TCRs are unknown. Sequenced here: PBMCs, sampled from a glioma patient whose treatment included an IDH1 peptide vaccine. Receptors were obtained from a man aged 30-40 years with glioma. CDR3s include the opening cysteine and the closing phenylalanine or tryptophan. A D gene is named only where the DNA matches it firmly. A row's size may be missing; if present it is once, few, many or a size class.

TRBV5-4	TRBJ2-1	once	-	CASSPSRRYDYNEQFF	TGTGCCAGCAGCCCTTCCCGACGCTACGACTACAATGAGCAGTTCTTC
TRBV7-9	TRBJ2-3	-	-	CASSLRVEASYDTQYF	TGTGCCAGCAGTCTAAGGGTGGAGGCCTCGTACGATACGCAGTATTTT
TRBV29-1	TRBJ2-6	-	-	CSAFVGGSGANVLTF	TGCAGCGCCTTCGTGGGGGGCTCTGGGGCCAACGTCCTGACTTTC
TRBV19	TRBJ1-5	-	TRBD1	CASSLGGQGWSNQPQHF	TGTGCCAGTAGCCTGGGGGGACAGGGGTGGAGCAATCAGCCCCAGCATTTT
TRBV27	TRBJ1-5	-	TRBD1	CASSLQGGNQPQHF	TGTGCCAGCAGTTTACAGGGGGGAAATCAGCCCCAGCATTTT
TRBV7-9	TRBJ1-1	-	TRBD1	CASITGQSMNTEAFF	TGTGCCAGCATAACGGGACAGTCCATGAACACTGAAGCTTTCTTT
TRBV5-1	TRBJ1-1	-	-	CASSLSPLRTDNTEAFF	TGCGCCAGCAGCTTGTCCCCTCTCCGCACGGACAACACTGAAGCTTTCTTT
TRBV27	TRBJ1-5	-	TRBD1	CASSTRTGSNQPQHF	TGTGCCAGCAGTACTCGGACAGGGAGCAATCAGCCCCAGCATTTT
TRBV5-1	TRBJ1-1	-	-	CASRGATRGHTEAFF	TGCGCCAGCAGGGGAGCGACCAGGGGCCACACTGAAGCTTTCTTT
TRBV6-1	TRBJ2-3	-	-	CASSFKDPDTQYF	TGTGCCAGCAGCTTCAAGGACCCAGATACGCAGTATTTT
TRBV5-4	TRBJ2-3	once	TRBD2	CASSLAGGSPDTQYF	TGTGCCAGCAGCTTGGCGGGGGGTTCCCCAGATACGCAGTATTTT
TRBV12-5	TRBJ2-3	-	TRBD2	CASGGLAGGTDTQYF	TGTGCTAGTGGGGGACTAGCGGGGGGCACAGATACGCAGTATTTT
TRBV7-2	TRBJ1-5	-	-	CASSLALAGRQPQHF	TGTGCCAGCAGCTTAGCGCTGGCAGGCAGGCAGCCCCAGCATTTT
TRBV5-1	TRBJ2-7	-	-	CASSLGTVSVYEQYF	TGCGCCAGCAGCCTCGGGACCGTTTCAGTCTACGAGCAGTACTTC
TRBV30	TRBJ1-5	-	-	CAWSVRGDQPQHF	TGTGCCTGGAGTGTAAGGGGTGATCAGCCCCAGCATTTT
TRBV27	TRBJ1-1	-	-	CARWERDIPEAFF	TGTGCCAGGTGGGAACGGGACATCCCTGAAGCTTTCTTT
TRBV19	TRBJ1-1	-	-	CASSIDLIQNTEAFF	TGTGCCAGTAGTATAGATCTAATACAAAACACTGAAGCTTTCTTT
TRBV4-1	TRBJ2-7	-	-	CASSETDAYEQYF	TGCGCCAGCAGCGAGACAGACGCCTACGAGCAGTACTTC
TRBV5-5	TRBJ2-5	-	TRBD2	CASRRTSGGMETQYF	TGTGCCAGCAGACGGACTAGCGGGGGGATGGAGACCCAGTACTTC
TRBV4-1	TRBJ2-1	-	-	CASSQAFRDINEQFF	TGCGCCAGCAGCCAAGCCTTCCGGGACATCAATGAGCAGTTCTTC
TRBV5-1	TRBJ2-3	-	-	CASSLGGVRSDTQYF	TGCGCCAGCAGCTTGGGAGGGGTACGCTCCGATACGCAGTATTTT
TRBV27	TRBJ2-1	-	TRBD1	CASSLAGRTGGAEQFF	TGTGCCAGCAGTTTAGCTGGGAGGACAGGGGGCGCTGAGCAGTTCTTC
TRBV6-6	TRBJ1-1	-	-	CASSYEARGRGAFF	TGTGCCAGCAGTTACGAGGCACGGGGGCGCGGAGCTTTCTTT
TRBV27	TRBJ1-2	-	TRBD1	CASTKRDSHPHSNYGYTF	TGTGCCAGCACCAAAAGGGACAGCCACCCCCATTCTAACTATGGCTACACCTTC
TRBV14	TRBJ1-3	-	TRBD1	CASSQAHRGDWNTIYF	TGTGCCAGCAGCCAAGCCCACAGGGGGGACTGGAACACCATATATTTT
TRBV15	TRBJ2-2	-	-	CATSRDSRGPGELFF	TGTGCCACCAGCAGAGATTCTCGGGGGCCCGGGGAGCTGTTTTTT
TRBV2	TRBJ1-6	-	-	CASKRGMGNSPLHF	TGTGCCAGCAAAAGGGGGATGGGAAATTCACCCCTCCACTTT
TRBV18	TRBJ2-1	few	TRBD1	CASSPRRPNRGYEQFF	TGTGCCAGCTCACCAAGGAGGCCTAACAGGGGCTATGAGCAGTTCTTC
TRBV28	TRBJ2-1	-	-	CASTLPRGGYEQFF	TGTGCCAGCACCCTACCTCGGGGAGGATATGAGCAGTTCTTC